A selection of T cell receptor beta chains follows, all from one sample in a study of cytomegalovirus exposure and HLA in healthy donors. Sequenced by immunoSEQ multiplex PCR; TCRdb stores in-frame clones only, minus some. The repertoire has 82,000 or so clones, 90% to 95% of them found once; the top ten carry around 0.69%. Input material: PBMCs. These receptors were taken from a woman younger than 30 in good health and CMV-seronegative. CDR3s leave out the opening cysteine and the closing phenylalanine or tryptophan.

j_gene	v_gene	CDR3aa
TRBJ2-7	TRBV29-1	SVEDSGTRGYEQY
TRBJ1-1	TRBV11-2	ASSWSTEAF
TRBJ1-2	TRBV7-2	ASSRQGVVGYT
TRBJ2-7	TRBV4-3	ASSQDWVAGGPDEQY
TRBJ2-1	TRBV5-1	ASSYGTSFNEQF
TRBJ2-7	TRBV5-6	ASSVGTAYEQY
TRBJ2-1	TRBV19	ASSITGSSYNEQF
TRBJ2-1	TRBV25-1	ASSDRGRGYNEQF
TRBJ1-1	TRBV7-9	ASSYAGTEAF
TRBJ2-1	TRBV29-1	SGPPPGLAGLGPYNEQF
TRBJ1-1	TRBV28	ASRLRPRLPRGTEAF
TRBJ1-1	TRBV5-1	ASSGTGGTEAF
TRBJ1-2	TRBV7-9	ASSPSSLGYT
TRBJ2-7	TRBV2	ASSGAAGHEQY
TRBJ2-1	TRBV7-8	ASSYSHNEQF
TRBJ1-6	TRBV9	ASSVDGSGNSPLH
TRBJ1-1	TRBV9	ASSVVSGRNTEAF
TRBJ2-7	TRBV5-4	ASTLDRGRGHEQY
TRBJ2-1	TRBV4-1	ASSQSASGVTYNEQF
TRBJ1-3	TRBV28	ASSLNQVSGNTIY
TRBJ2-5	TRBV14	ASSQVGQGLPETQY
TRBJ2-7	TRBV6-5	ASGAGTGVYEQY
TRBJ2-2	TRBV5-6	ASSLAGASYTGELF